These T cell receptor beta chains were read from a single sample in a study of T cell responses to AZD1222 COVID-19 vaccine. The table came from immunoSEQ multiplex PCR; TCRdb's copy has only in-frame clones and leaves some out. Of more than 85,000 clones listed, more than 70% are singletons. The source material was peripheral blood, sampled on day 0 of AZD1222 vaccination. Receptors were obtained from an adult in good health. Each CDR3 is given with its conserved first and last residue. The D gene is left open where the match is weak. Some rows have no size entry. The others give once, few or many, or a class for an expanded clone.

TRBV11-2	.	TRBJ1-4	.	CASSPLGQGSNEKLFF	TGTGCCAGCAGCCCTTTGGGGCAGGGTTCTAATGAAAAACTGTTTTTT
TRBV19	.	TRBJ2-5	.	CASSTSRLETQYF	TGTGCCAGTAGTACGAGCCGGTTGGAGACCCAGTACTTC
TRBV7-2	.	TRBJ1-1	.	CASRPQGSTEAFF	TGTGCCAGCAGACCTCAGGGGAGCACTGAAGCTTTCTTT
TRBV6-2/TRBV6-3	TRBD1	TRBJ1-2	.	CASSSDRGRAYGYTF	TGTGCCAGCAGTTCGGACAGGGGGCGCGCCTATGGCTACACCTTC
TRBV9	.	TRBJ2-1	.	CASSERTGRASYNEQFF	TGTGCCAGCAGCGAACGAACGGGGAGAGCCTCCTACAATGAGCAGTTCTTC
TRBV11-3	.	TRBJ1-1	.	CASSPGGDGTEAFF	TGTGCCAGCAGCCCCGGGGGGGATGGAACTGAAGCTTTCTTT
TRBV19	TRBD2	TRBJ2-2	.	CASTRSAGGRSNTGELFF	TGTGCCAGTACGAGGAGCGCGGGGGGCAGGTCGAACACCGGGGAGCTGTTTTTT
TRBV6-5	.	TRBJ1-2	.	CASSYSITGDYGYTF	TGTGCCAGCAGTTACTCGATCACCGGGGACTATGGCTACACCTTC
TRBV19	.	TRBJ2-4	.	CASSISGLLAKNIQYF	TGTGCCAGTAGTATCAGCGGACTACTAGCCAAAAACATTCAGTACTTC
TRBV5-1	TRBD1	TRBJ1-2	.	CASSIGQDYGYTF	TGCGCCAGCAGCATTGGACAGGACTATGGCTACACCTTC
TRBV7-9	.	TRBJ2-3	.	CASSLIPGHTQYF	TGTGCCAGCAGCTTGATTCCGGGACATACGCAGTATTTT
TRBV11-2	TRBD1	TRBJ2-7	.	CASSEGQGVGYEQYF	TGTGCCAGCAGCGAGGGACAGGGGGTCGGCTACGAGCAGTACTTC
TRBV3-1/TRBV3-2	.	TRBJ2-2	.	CASSQMARSANTGELFF	TGTGCCAGCAGCCAGATGGCCAGGAGCGCGAACACCGGGGAGCTGTTTTTT
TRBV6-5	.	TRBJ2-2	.	CASSYRRGSAGELFF	TGTGCCAGCAGTTATCGCAGGGGTTCGGCCGGGGAGCTGTTTTTT
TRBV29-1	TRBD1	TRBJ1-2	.	CSVVRDSLFGYTF	TGCAGCGTTGTACGGGACAGCCTCTTTGGCTACACCTTC
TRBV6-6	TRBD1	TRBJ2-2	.	CASNLDRVGHTGELFF	TGTGCCAGCAATTTGGACAGGGTTGGGCACACCGGGGAGCTGTTTTTT
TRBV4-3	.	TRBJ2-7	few	CASSQEPGQGYEQYF	TGCGCCAGCAGCCAAGAACCGGGACAAGGCTACGAGCAGTACTTC
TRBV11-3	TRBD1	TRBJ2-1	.	CASSLAGGREQFF	TGTGCCAGCAGCTTAGCAGGGGGCCGCGAGCAGTTCTTC
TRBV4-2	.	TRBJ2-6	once	CASSHTAASGANVLTF	TGTGCCAGCAGCCACACAGCCGCCTCTGGGGCCAACGTCCTGACTTTC